This TCR beta chain was documented in a study of identical twins. General study points: Interpretation of the results relied on cross-sectional statistical analysis and not on following the same donors. Memory repertoires lacked the insertion deficit that abundant cord blood beta clonotypes showed.

Note on this clonotype: The target antigen is unknown. This may be a read error, as it is one base from a much larger clone.

Template switching created a universal primer site, and the cDNA included unique molecular identifiers. One entry per CDR3 protein, called by TCRdb with MiXCR from the 5' RACE reads. The data hold 200,000 to 300,000 distinct CDR3 sequences, with under 12% observed a single time. From germline, CDR1 is SGHDN and CDR2 FVKESK. With 7 bases removed from V and 0 bases from J, the gap between germline ends came to 10 bases. The length of the CDR3 is 14 residues. The specimen sequenced was memory T cells sorted from blood. The chain is built from TRBV14 and TRBJ2-1, with D hard to call. The TCR originated in a man in his forties or fifties in good health. The CDR3 loop is CASTGLSSYNEQFF. The CDR3, as DNA: TGTGCCAGCACCGGGTTGAGCTCCTACAATGAGCAGTTCTTC.